A selection of T cell receptor beta chains follows, all from one sample in a study of blood T cell repertoires in COVID-19. The assay was immunoSEQ multiplex PCR, and TCRdb's table has in-frame clones only and misses some. The table lists some 180,000 clones, 60% to 80% of them singletons, with roughly 14% in the top ten. Sequencing was done on a sample of PBMCs or T cells enriched from blood (not recorded which). These receptor sequences come from a man between 60 and 75 years old who had been exposed to COVID-19. The CDR3 runs from the conserved cysteine through the conserved F or W. The D gene is left open where the match is weak. Not all rows give a size; the values are once, few, many and, for expanded clones, a class.

D gene	V gene	J gene	clone size	CDR3 protein	CDR3 DNA
TRBD2	TRBV28	TRBJ2-7	NA	CASSPLAGGTYEQYF	TGTGCCAGCAGTCCTCTAGCGGGGGGAACCTACGAGCAGTACTTC
TRBD1	TRBV28	TRBJ1-1	NA	CASSPRGPLNTEAFF	TGTGCCAGCAGTCCCAGGGGGCCCCTGAACACTGAAGCTTTCTTT
TRBD2	TRBV5-1	TRBJ2-1	NA	CASSSGTSGNNEQFF	TGCGCCAGCAGTTCCGGGACTAGCGGGAACAATGAGCAGTTCTTC
TRBD2	TRBV27	TRBJ2-3	NA	CASSSRERPADTQYF	TGTGCCAGCAGTTCGCGGGAGCGGCCCGCAGATACGCAGTATTTT
TRBD1	TRBV27	TRBJ2-7	NA	CASSFGQGVRQYF	TGTGCCAGCAGTTTTGGACAGGGGGTACGGCAGTACTTC
TRBD1	TRBV11-2	TRBJ1-1	few	CASPGTGGFEAFF	TGTGCCTCCCCAGGGACAGGGGGCTTTGAAGCTTTCTTT
TRBD1	TRBV5-1	TRBJ1-4	NA	CASSLGTVTTNEKLFF	TGCGCCAGCAGCCTCGGGACAGTAACAACTAATGAAAAACTGTTTTTT
NA	TRBV6-2/TRBV6-3	TRBJ1-2	NA	CASSYDGTRIYGYTF	TGTGCCAGCAGTTACGACGGGACAAGGATCTATGGCTACACCTTC
TRBD1	TRBV6-5	TRBJ1-3	NA	CASSLGQAGNTIYF	TGTGCCAGCAGTCTCGGACAGGCTGGAAACACCATATATTTT
NA	TRBV27	TRBJ1-1	NA	CASSWGVGNTEAFF	TGTGCCAGCAGTTGGGGGGTGGGGAACACTGAAGCTTTCTTT
NA	TRBV9	TRBJ2-7	once	CASSVAVTAYEQYF	TGTGCCAGCAGCGTAGCTGTCACAGCCTACGAGCAGTACTTC
TRBD2	TRBV7-6	TRBJ2-5	NA	CASSQRLATQYF	TGTGCCAGCAGCCAGAGACTAGCCACCCAGTACTTC
TRBD1	TRBV5-4	TRBJ1-2	NA	CASSLVGQGVGYTF	TGTGCCAGCAGCTTGGTGGGACAGGGGGTTGGCTACACCTTC
NA	TRBV6-5	TRBJ1-2	NA	CASSLHREGTRGYTF	TGTGCCAGCAGTTTGCACAGGGAGGGAACCCGTGGCTACACCTTC
NA	TRBV12-3/TRBV12-4	TRBJ1-4	NA	CASSKTEDEKLFF	TGTGCCAGCTCTAAAACTGAAGATGAAAAACTGTTTTTT
NA	TRBV19	TRBJ1-6	NA	CASKRFPTSPLHF	TGTGCCAGTAAGAGGTTCCCTACATCACCCCTCCACTTT
NA	TRBV9	TRBJ2-3	NA	CASSAARSVSTQYF	TGTGCCAGCAGCGCCGCTAGGTCCGTCAGTACGCAGTATTTT
NA	TRBV7-2	TRBJ2-1	NA	CASSPDGFARNEQFF	TGTGCCAGCAGCCCCGACGGGTTCGCGCGGAATGAGCAGTTCTTC
TRBD2	TRBV6-1	TRBJ2-1	NA	CASSGGEVSGILSDEQFF	TGTGCCAGCAGTGGGGGGGAGGTTAGCGGGATTTTATCGGATGAGCAGTTCTTC
NA	TRBV7-9	TRBJ2-7	NA	CASSWGDGRSYEQYF	TGTGCCAGCAGCTGGGGGGACGGCCGCTCCTACGAGCAGTACTTC
NA	TRBV7-9	TRBJ2-3	NA	CASSQATDTQYF	TGTGCCAGCAGTCAGGCAACAGATACGCAGTATTTT
TRBD2	TRBV14	TRBJ2-1	NA	CASSQDLISGGNEQFF	TGTGCCAGCAGCCAAGATCTTATCAGCGGGGGGAATGAGCAGTTCTTC
NA	TRBV29-1	TRBJ2-2	NA	CSAKNTGELFF	TGCAGCGCCAAGAACACCGGGGAGCTGTTTTTT
NA	TRBV3-1/TRBV3-2	TRBJ1-1	NA	CASSPSEASNTEAFF	TGTGCCAGCAGCCCGTCGGAGGCCTCGAACACTGAAGCTTTCTTT
NA	TRBV7-2	TRBJ1-2	NA	CASSSTVLNYGYTF	TGTGCCAGCAGCTCGACAGTGCTTAACTATGGCTACACCTTC
TRBD1	TRBV18	TRBJ2-1	NA	CASSPAGTGYQGEQFF	TGTGCCAGCTCACCTGCCGGGACAGGGTACCAGGGTGAGCAGTTCTTC
TRBD1	TRBV6-1	TRBJ1-3	NA	CASSEALVAGGFSSGNTIYF	TGTGCCAGCAGTGAAGCGTTAGTGGCAGGGGGCTTCTCCTCTGGAAACACCATATATTTT
TRBD1	TRBV2	TRBJ1-5	NA	CASSTAGTGINQPQHF	TGTGCCAGCAGTACCGCCGGGACAGGCATTAATCAGCCCCAGCATTTT
NA	TRBV19	TRBJ1-5	NA	CARQGIDPNSNQPQHF	TGTGCCAGGCAGGGTATAGACCCCAATAGCAATCAGCCCCAGCATTTT
TRBD1	TRBV29-1	TRBJ2-5	NA	CSVSGGPRGTQYF	TGCAGCGTTTCAGGGGGCCCCCGAGGGACCCAGTACTTC
NA	TRBV7-2	TRBJ1-6	NA	CASSLTDRTETRRHF	TGTGCCAGCAGCTTAACGGACAGAACGGAGACAAGGCGGCACTTT
NA	TRBV11-3	TRBJ1-1	NA	CASSLVSGWHTEAFF	TGTGCCAGCAGCTTAGTTTCGGGGTGGCACACTGAAGCTTTCTTT
NA	TRBV5-4	TRBJ2-5	NA	CASSSSTVQETQYF	TGTGCCAGCAGCAGCTCCACAGTACAAGAGACCCAGTACTTC
NA	TRBV6-4	TRBJ2-2	once	CASSIAVDTGELFF	TGTGCCAGCAGTATAGCGGTAGACACCGGGGAGCTGTTTTTT
NA	TRBV5-5	TRBJ2-3	NA	CASSLVPQASTDTQYF	TGTGCCAGCAGCTTGGTCCCCCAGGCCAGCACAGATACGCAGTATTTT
TRBD2	TRBV6-5	TRBJ2-7	NA	CASTTGGNEQYF	TGTGCCAGCACTACCGGGGGGAACGAGCAGTACTTC
NA	TRBV9	TRBJ1-3	NA	CASSPGITLSGNTIYF	TGTGCCAGCAGCCCCGGTATCACCCTCTCTGGAAACACCATATATTTT
NA	TRBV19	TRBJ1-3	NA	CASSLGGTAGNTIYF	TGTGCCAGTAGTCTCGGCGGAACGGCTGGAAACACCATATATTTT
TRBD2	TRBV7-9	TRBJ2-3	many	CASSSPGLGSDTQYF	TGTGCCAGCAGCTCGCCGGGACTAGGTTCGGATACGCAGTATTTT
TRBD1	TRBV5-4	TRBJ2-3	NA	CASSLVGTGGRAQYF	TGTGCCAGCAGCTTGGTAGGGACAGGGGGCCGGGCGCAGTATTTT
NA	TRBV12-5	TRBJ2-2	NA	CASGFGTRTGELFF	TGTGCTAGTGGTTTTGGCACCAGGACCGGGGAGCTGTTTTTT
TRBD1	TRBV28	TRBJ1-2	NA	CASSRRRYRGNYGYTF	TGTGCCAGCAGCCGAAGGCGCTACAGGGGCAACTATGGCTACACCTTC
NA	TRBV12-3/TRBV12-4	TRBJ1-4	NA	CASRTNEKLFF	TGTGCCAGCCGAACTAATGAAAAACTGTTTTTT
NA	TRBV5-4	TRBJ1-5	NA	CASSLQGASNQPQHF	TGTGCCAGCAGCTTGCAAGGGGCCAGCAATCAGCCCCAGCATTTT
NA	TRBV5-6	TRBJ2-5	many	CASSLLVGANQETQYF	TGTGCCAGCAGCTTGTTGGTAGGGGCGAACCAAGAGACCCAGTACTTC
NA	TRBV3-1/TRBV3-2	TRBJ1-1	NA	CASSRLSDTEAFF	TGTGCCAGCAGCCGTCTTAGTGACACTGAAGCTTTCTTT
NA	TRBV2	TRBJ1-4	NA	CASSEDGRGNEKLFF	TGTGCCAGCAGTGAAGACGGCAGGGGAAATGAAAAACTGTTTTTT
TRBD1	TRBV5-1	TRBJ2-7	NA	CASSPQGTGRGSYEQYF	TGCGCCAGCAGCCCCCAGGGGACAGGTAGGGGATCCTACGAGCAGTACTTC
TRBD1	TRBV15	TRBJ1-2	NA	CATSPDRGLQPNYGYTF	TGTGCCACCAGCCCGGACAGGGGGCTGCAACCCAACTATGGCTACACCTTC